This T cell receptor beta chain originates from a study of graft-versus-host responses after intestinal transplantation. Study results and caveats: Early post-transplant HvG declines showed an association with peak circulating GvH clone levels. Allograft graft-versus-host to host-versus-graft clonal ratios ran high in patients with graft-donor T cell macrochimerism. Among recipient marrow samples, GvH clones were found; some appeared first in ileum or blood.

Comments on this clone: Its target is unknown.

Some clones are missing from TCRdb's copy, which holds only in-frame ones; the method was immunoSEQ multiplex PCR. The sample yields over 65,000 clones, approximately 90% seen once. CDR3 length: 18 amino acids. CDR1 MGHRA and CDR2 YSYEKL come from the germline V gene. V lost 4 bases, J lost 0 bases, and 10 bases stayed unmatched. This chain uses TRBV4-1 with TRBJ2-3, with 10 nucleotides matching TRBD2. The clonotype originates from a human donor who was the organ donor for an intestinal transplant. The specimen was unstimulated CD8+ T cells sorted from spleen or lymph node cells, collected before transplant. The CDR3 nucleotides read TGCGCCAGCAGCCCTTCGACTAGCGGGTTTCATAGCACAGATACGCAGTATTTT. This sequence encodes CASSPSTSGFHSTDTQYF.